The clone carrying this T cell receptor (beta chain) was observed at least ten times. Antigen unknown. CDR1 SGHDT and CDR2 YYEEEE come from the germline V gene. The CDR3 contains 17 residues. The trim removed 1 base at V and 2 bases at J, leaving 7 bases unmatched. The TCR beta libraries were generated through quantitative 5'-RACE incorporating molecular barcodes. TCRdb re-analysed the 5' RACE reads in MiXCR, keeping a single row per CDR3 protein. The repertoire holds 200,000 to 250,000 distinct CDR3 sequences, more than 25% seen once, with 6.6% in the top ten. This record belongs to a study of CD8 T cells in ankylosing spondylitis. Study-wide results and caveats: Reportedly, matched ankylosing spondylitis synovial fluid was significantly enriched for disease-linked clones. Typical of ankylosing spondylitis blood, it appeared, was a TCR beta motif of fewer than ten highly homologous variants.

Sequencing input: blood, either unsorted or a sorted T cell fraction (not recorded which). The chain recombines TRBV5-6 with TRBJ1-2; 11 nucleotides line up with TRBD1. The source is a male donor with ankylosing spondylitis or in good health (not recorded which). CDR3 coding DNA: TGTGCCAGCAGCTTGAGGGGGACAGGGGGTACCAACTATGGCTACACCTTC. Its translation is CASSLRGTGGTNYGYTF.